These T cell receptor beta chains were read from a single sample in a study of cytomegalovirus exposure and HLA in healthy donors. Only in-frame clones appear in the TCRdb table, and some are missing; sequencing was by immunoSEQ multiplex PCR. Of 170,000 or so clones in the sample, roughly 78% were seen once. The source material was PBMCs. The receptors were sampled from a woman aged 45-65 years in good health and CMV-seropositive. CDR3s include the opening cysteine and the closing phenylalanine or tryptophan. A D gene is named only where the DNA matches it firmly. Clone size is shown for a subset of rows, as once, few, many or a class of expanded clone.

D: .; V: TRBV5-1; size: .; J: TRBJ1-1; DNA: TGCGCCAGCAGCCTCCGCGCGAAGAACACTGAAGCTTTCTTT; CDR3: CASSLRAKNTEAFF
D: .; V: TRBV7-8; size: .; J: TRBJ1-4; DNA: TGTGCCAGCAGCTTAGGTGTGAGTCTCGGGGAAAAACTGTTTTTT; CDR3: CASSLGVSLGEKLFF
D: .; V: TRBV2; size: once; J: TRBJ1-6; DNA: TGTGCCAGCAGTTTTTCCAGGTCGCCCCTCCACTTT; CDR3: CASSFSRSPLHF
D: TRBD1; V: TRBV5-1; size: .; J: TRBJ2-7; DNA: TGCGCCAGCAGCTCGGGACAGACCTACGAGCAGTACTTC; CDR3: CASSSGQTYEQYF
D: .; V: TRBV7-9; size: .; J: TRBJ1-4; DNA: TGTGCCGGCAGTCAACAGGAGCCTTTCGGGAAACTGTTTTTT; CDR3: CAGSQQEPFGKLFF
D: TRBD1; V: TRBV6-1; size: .; J: TRBJ2-1; DNA: TGTGCCAGCAGTGACCTTAGGACAGGTCTGGGCAATGAGCAGTTCTTC; CDR3: CASSDLRTGLGNEQFF
D: TRBD1; V: TRBV2; size: .; J: TRBJ2-7; DNA: TGTGCCAGCTTCTGGGACAGTACCTACGAGCAGTACTTC; CDR3: CASFWDSTYEQYF
D: .; V: TRBV2; size: .; J: TRBJ1-1; DNA: TGTGCCAGCGTGCGGGACTGGGGGACTGCACTGAAGCTTTTCTTT; CDR3: CASVRDWGTALKLFF
D: TRBD2; V: TRBV2; size: .; J: TRBJ2-3; DNA: TGTGCCAGCAGTTTAGCGGGGAGAAGCACAGATACGCAGTATTTT; CDR3: CASSLAGRSTDTQYF
D: TRBD1; V: TRBV6-1; size: .; J: TRBJ2-7; DNA: TGTGCCAGCAGTGAAGACAGGGGGCGATCCTACGAGCAGTACTTC; CDR3: CASSEDRGRSYEQYF
D: .; V: TRBV15; size: .; J: TRBJ1-5; DNA: TGTGCCACCAGCAGAGGAGGCAGCAATCAGCCCCAGCATTTT; CDR3: CATSRGGSNQPQHF
D: TRBD1; V: TRBV9; size: .; J: TRBJ1-2; DNA: TGTGCCAGCAGCGCCTCAGATACAGGGGGCTATGGCTACACCTTC; CDR3: CASSASDTGGYGYTF
D: TRBD1; V: TRBV19; size: few; J: TRBJ1-5; DNA: TGTGCCAGTACCCTGGGGACAGGGAATTCTCAGCCCCAGCATTTT; CDR3: CASTLGTGNSQPQHF
D: .; V: TRBV11-3; size: .; J: TRBJ2-5; DNA: TGTGCCAGCAGACTCACCTGCACCCAGTACTTC; CDR3: CASRLTCTQYF
D: .; V: TRBV10-3; size: .; J: TRBJ1-5; DNA: TGTGCCATCAAGGGGCAGGGTGGCAATCAGCCCCAGCATTTT; CDR3: CAIKGQGGNQPQHF
D: TRBD1; V: TRBV7-9; size: few; J: TRBJ1-6; DNA: TGTGCCAGCAGCTACGGGACAGGGGCCCGAGGGGGATCACCCCTCCACTTT; CDR3: CASSYGTGARGGSPLHF
D: .; V: TRBV28; size: .; J: TRBJ2-2; DNA: TGTGCCAGCATTCGGGGGAACACCGGGGAGCTGTTTTTT; CDR3: CASIRGNTGELFF
D: .; V: TRBV5-8; size: .; J: TRBJ1-1; DNA: TGTGCCAGCAGCTTGGGGATTTCGGGACACCAGAACACTGAAGCTTTCTTT; CDR3: CASSLGISGHQNTEAFF
D: TRBD1; V: TRBV30; size: .; J: TRBJ2-1; DNA: TGTGCCTGGTACCTCCGGGACAGGGGGCGAAATGAGCAGTTCTTC; CDR3: CAWYLRDRGRNEQFF
D: .; V: TRBV9; size: .; J: TRBJ2-7; DNA: TGTGCCAGCAGCGTAGTGGAGGGGGCAGGGGAGCAGTACTTC; CDR3: CASSVVEGAGEQYF
D: .; V: TRBV7-9; size: .; J: TRBJ1-6; DNA: TGTGCCAGCAGCTTAGCGAATTTATTCCAGGGTGTCAACGCTAGTCGGATTGGTTTT; CDR3: CASSLANLFQGVNASRIGF
D: TRBD1; V: TRBV11-2; size: few; J: TRBJ1-2; DNA: TGTGCCAGCAGCTTAGTTCAGGGGGCCGACTATGGCTACACCTTC; CDR3: CASSLVQGADYGYTF
D: TRBD1; V: TRBV6-1; size: .; J: TRBJ2-5; DNA: TGTGCCACCGGGACAGGGGGAGAGACCCAGTACTTC; CDR3: CATGTGGETQYF
D: .; V: TRBV6-4; size: .; J: TRBJ2-3; DNA: TGTGCCAGCAGTGACTCCAGGGTAGCTACGCAGTATTTT; CDR3: CASSDSRVATQYF
D: .; V: TRBV9; size: .; J: TRBJ1-2; DNA: TGTGCCAGCAGCGTAGCAGGGTTCGGGTATGGCTACACCTTC; CDR3: CASSVAGFGYGYTF
D: TRBD2; V: TRBV5-1; size: .; J: TRBJ2-1; DNA: TGCGCCAGCAACCTCGGGGGGGTAGCCAATGAGCAGTTCTTC; CDR3: CASNLGGVANEQFF
D: TRBD2; V: TRBV11-1; size: .; J: TRBJ2-5; DNA: TGTGCCAGCAGCTCTTGGGCTAGCGGGGTGAAGGAAGAGACCCAGTACTTC; CDR3: CASSSWASGVKEETQYF
D: TRBD1; V: TRBV30; size: .; J: TRBJ1-5; DNA: TGTGCCTGGAGTGCGGGACAGGGGAATCAGCCCCAGCATTTT; CDR3: CAWSAGQGNQPQHF
D: .; V: TRBV4-1; size: .; J: TRBJ2-5; DNA: TGCGCCAGCAGCCTCCATTCAGGGCTCCAAGAGACCCAGTACTTC; CDR3: CASSLHSGLQETQYF
D: TRBD1; V: TRBV6-1; size: .; J: TRBJ1-3; DNA: TGTGCCAGCAGTCCGGGACAGGGGTTCGGAAACACCATATATTTT; CDR3: CASSPGQGFGNTIYF
D: .; V: TRBV2; size: .; J: TRBJ1-6; DNA: TGTGCCAGCAGTGCCGACAGCTATAATTCACCCCCCCACTTT; CDR3: CASSADSYNSPPHF
D: TRBD1; V: TRBV5-1; size: .; J: TRBJ2-3; DNA: TGCGCCACCTCCGGGACAGGGGGGGGGAATACGCAGTATTTT; CDR3: CATSGTGGGNTQYF
D: .; V: TRBV6-6; size: .; J: TRBJ1-1; DNA: TGTGCCAGCAGCGGAGGGTTGGGGAACACTGAAGCTTTCTTT; CDR3: CASSGGLGNTEAFF
D: TRBD1; V: TRBV19; size: .; J: TRBJ1-2; DNA: TGTGCCAGTAGTCCTCCCGACAGGGTCAATGGCTACACCTTC; CDR3: CASSPPDRVNGYTF
D: .; V: TRBV5-4; size: .; J: TRBJ1-1; DNA: TGTGCCAGCAGCCCCGGCAGGCCCATGAACACTGAAGCTTTCTTT; CDR3: CASSPGRPMNTEAFF
D: TRBD1; V: TRBV19; size: .; J: TRBJ2-1; DNA: TGTGCCAGTAGTATCGGACAGGGCTACAATGAGCAGTTCTTC; CDR3: CASSIGQGYNEQFF
D: TRBD2; V: TRBV12-5; size: .; J: TRBJ2-5; DNA: TGTGCTAGTGGACCCTCTAGCGGGGGGCAACGGGAGACCCAGTACTTC; CDR3: CASGPSSGGQRETQYF
D: .; V: TRBV30; size: .; J: TRBJ1-2; DNA: TGTGCCTGGGGGAAGGGGTTGGGCTATGGCTACACCTTC; CDR3: CAWGKGLGYGYTF
D: .; V: TRBV9; size: once; J: TRBJ1-3; DNA: TGTGCCAGCAGCCCCTGGCAGGGGAACACCATATATTTT; CDR3: CASSPWQGNTIYF
D: TRBD2; V: TRBV7-2; size: .; J: TRBJ2-1; DNA: TGTGCCAGCAGCTTAGAAGCGGGGACCAGGTTCTTC; CDR3: CASSLEAGTRFF
D: TRBD1; V: TRBV27; size: .; J: TRBJ1-2; DNA: TGTGCCAGCGGGGGACAGGGCTGGTGGGGCTACACCTTC; CDR3: CASGGQGWWGYTF
D: .; V: TRBV11-1; size: .; J: TRBJ1-6; DNA: TGTGCCAGCTCACACAGGGATTGGAATTCACCCCTCCACTTT; CDR3: CASSHRDWNSPLHF
D: TRBD2; V: TRBV9; size: .; J: TRBJ2-1; DNA: TGTGCCAGCAGCGTAGATACTAGCGGGGGCTACAATGAGCAGTTCTTC; CDR3: CASSVDTSGGYNEQFF
D: .; V: TRBV15; size: .; J: TRBJ1-2; DNA: TGTGCCACCAGCAGAGACACAGGGAACGGCTACACCTTC; CDR3: CATSRDTGNGYTF
D: TRBD2; V: TRBV30; size: .; J: TRBJ2-7; DNA: TGTGCCTGGAGTGGACTAGCGTCCCTCACCGAGCAGTACTTC; CDR3: CAWSGLASLTEQYF
D: .; V: TRBV2; size: .; J: TRBJ1-5; DNA: TGTGCCAGCAGTCCCGAGGAGGCTACAGGGCAGCCCCAGCATTTT; CDR3: CASSPEEATGQPQHF
D: .; V: TRBV30; size: few; J: TRBJ1-2; DNA: TGTGCCTGGAGGAATTACTTGACAGAAGGGTTGGGTGGCTACACCTTC; CDR3: CAWRNYLTEGLGGYTF
D: .; V: TRBV15; size: .; J: TRBJ1-2; DNA: TGTGCCACCAGCAGAGATTTGGTCAACTATGGCCACACCTTC; CDR3: CATSRDLVNYGHTF
D: .; V: TRBV4-2; size: few; J: TRBJ2-2; DNA: TGTGCCAGCAGCCAAGAAATGAGGCGTCCGAACACCGGGGAGCTGTTTTTT; CDR3: CASSQEMRRPNTGELFF
D: TRBD1; V: TRBV11-3; size: .; J: TRBJ2-1; DNA: TGTGCCAGCAGCCATTACTCCGGGACAGGGGCTTACAATGAGCAGTTCTTC; CDR3: CASSHYSGTGAYNEQFF
D: TRBD1; V: TRBV10-1; size: .; J: TRBJ2-1; DNA: TGCGCCAGCAGTGGCCCCGGGACAGGGGATTACAATGAGCAGTTCTTC; CDR3: CASSGPGTGDYNEQFF
D: .; V: TRBV4-2; size: .; J: TRBJ1-5; DNA: TGTGCCAGCAGCCACCCCTTTAGCAATCAGCCCCAGCATTTT; CDR3: CASSHPFSNQPQHF
D: TRBD1; V: TRBV5-1; size: .; J: TRBJ2-7; DNA: TGCGCCAGCAGGCCCGGGACAGCCGCTCCTCGCGAGCAGTACTTC; CDR3: CASRPGTAAPREQYF
D: TRBD1; V: TRBV7-9; size: .; J: TRBJ1-3; DNA: TGTTCCAGCAGCCCCAGGGGGAGTACTGGAAACACCATATATTTT; CDR3: CSSSPRGSTGNTIYF
D: TRBD1; V: TRBV18; size: .; J: TRBJ1-2; DNA: TGTGCCAGCTCACCCTCGGGACAGAAACTTAACTATGGCTACACCTTC; CDR3: CASSPSGQKLNYGYTF
D: .; V: TRBV4-2; size: .; J: TRBJ1-2; DNA: TGTGCCAGCAGCCAAGACCTCGGCTATGGCTACACCTTC; CDR3: CASSQDLGYGYTF
D: TRBD1; V: TRBV7-8; size: once; J: TRBJ1-5; DNA: TGTGCCAGCAGCTTAGCGCTGGGGGGACAGGTTTTCAATCAGCCCCAGCATTTT; CDR3: CASSLALGGQVFNQPQHF
D: TRBD1; V: TRBV19; size: .; J: TRBJ1-1; DNA: TGTGCCAGTAGTATCCCGCAGGGGGCCACTGAAGCTTTCTTT; CDR3: CASSIPQGATEAFF